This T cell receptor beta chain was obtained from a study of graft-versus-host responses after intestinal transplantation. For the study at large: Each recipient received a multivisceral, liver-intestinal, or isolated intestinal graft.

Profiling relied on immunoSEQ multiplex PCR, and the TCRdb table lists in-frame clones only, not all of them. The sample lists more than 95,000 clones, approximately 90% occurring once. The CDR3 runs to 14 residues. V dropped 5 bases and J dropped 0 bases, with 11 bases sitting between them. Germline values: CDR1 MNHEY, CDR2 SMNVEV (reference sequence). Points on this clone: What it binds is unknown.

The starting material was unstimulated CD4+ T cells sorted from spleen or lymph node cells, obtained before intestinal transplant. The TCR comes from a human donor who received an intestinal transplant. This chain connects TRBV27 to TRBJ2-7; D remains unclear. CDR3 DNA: TGTGCCAGCAGTCCGATCCTAAGCTCCTACGAGCAGTACTTC. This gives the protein CASSPILSSYEQYF.